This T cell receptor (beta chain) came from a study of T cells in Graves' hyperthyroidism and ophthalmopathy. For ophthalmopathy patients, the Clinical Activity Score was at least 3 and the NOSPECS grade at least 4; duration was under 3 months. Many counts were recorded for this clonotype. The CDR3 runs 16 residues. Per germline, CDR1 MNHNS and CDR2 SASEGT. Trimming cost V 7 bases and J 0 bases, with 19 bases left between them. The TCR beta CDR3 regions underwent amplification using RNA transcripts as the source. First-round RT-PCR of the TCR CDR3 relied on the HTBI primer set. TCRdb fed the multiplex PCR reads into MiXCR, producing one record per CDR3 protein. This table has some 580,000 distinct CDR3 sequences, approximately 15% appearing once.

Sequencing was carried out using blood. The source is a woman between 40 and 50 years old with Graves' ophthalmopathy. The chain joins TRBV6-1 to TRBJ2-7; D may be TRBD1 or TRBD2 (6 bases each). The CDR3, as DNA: TGTGCCAGCACCAAGAGTCGGGGGCAAAGCTCCTACGAGCAGTACTTC. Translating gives CASTKSRGQSSYEQYF.